The clone carrying this TCR beta chain is a singleton in its sample. No antigen is known for it. This sample's time point: week 5, during vaccination. Alongside topical imiquimod, each dose of vaccine comprised 300 ug of mutant IDH1 20-mer peptide. The data originate from a study of a mutant IDH1 vaccine in newly diagnosed glioma. The CDR3 length is 15 residues. Germline V lookup: CDR1 MNHEY, CDR2 SMNVEV (reference sequence). Trimming removed 2 bases from V and 0 bases from J, with 7 bases in between. Libraries were prepared by immunoSEQ multiplex PCR; TCRdb keeps only in-frame clonotypes and omits some of them. The sample records tens of thousands of clones, around 84% being singletons.

The sequence came from a woman aged 45-65 years with glioma. The source was PBMCs, collected from a glioma patient whose treatment included an IDH1 peptide vaccine. V and J are TRBV27 and TRBJ2-2, with D perhaps matching TRBD2 (5 bases). CDR3 DNA: TGTGCCAGCAGTTTAAGAGGGTCGAACACCGGGGAGCTGTTTTTT. It specifies CASSLRGSNTGELFF.